This paragraph reports one T cell receptor (beta chain). In the authors' workflow: From reference gene primer amplification, estimates of nucleated cell counts were derived. Repertoires were generated with immunoSEQ multiplex PCR, while TCRdb's copy carries only in-frame clones and drops some. V, J and clone size derive from that table, while D and trimming were established from the DNA sequence. The sample contains 150,000 or so clones, approximately 85% of which appear only once. The sample comes from a study of blood T cell repertoires in COVID-19. The CDR3 loop spans 15 amino acids. The germline V gene has CDR1 SGHRS and CDR2 YFSETQ. Deletions cut 3 bases from V and 6 bases from J, with 15 bases between.

The clonotype was recovered from a man aged 60 to 75 with active or convalescent COVID-19. The specimen sequenced was peripheral blood. V gene TRBV5-1 combines with J gene TRBJ1-4; possibly TRBD1 for D (5 bases). Here the CDR3 DNA reads TGCGCCAGCAGCTGGGGAAGGGGATTGGATGAAAAACTGTTTTTT. This translates into CASSWGRGLDEKLFF.